This paragraph covers one T cell receptor beta chain sequence. Produced via immunoSEQ multiplex PCR; TCRdb's table is partial and in-frame only. The sample holds more than 120,000 clones; 70% to 90% are singletons and the top ten take 5%. Germline V gene lookup returns CDR1 KGHSH and CDR2 LQKENI. This CDR3 is built from 15 residues. V shed 1 base and J shed 4 bases, with 8 bases lying between them. This sample is part of a study of Ad26.COV2.S vaccination and SARS-CoV-2 variants. The clonotype originates from a human donor who had recovered from COVID-19. The sample consisted of peripheral blood, taken after recovery from COVID-19. This rearrangement joins TRBV18 to TRBJ1-6, with unresolved D. CDR3 nucleotide sequence: TGTGCCAGCTCACCACGGCAGGATTATAATTCACCCCTCCACTTT. It encodes CASSPRQDYNSPLHF.